These 23 T cell receptor beta chains were sequenced from one sample in a study of T cell responses to AZD1222 COVID-19 vaccine (dated by TCRdb to about 2021). The library was obtained by the immunoSEQ multiplex PCR assay. The table was pulled from immuneACCESS by TCRdb, which kept in-frame rearrangements only. Such tables lose some clones; where checked, under half of the loss comes from unresolved V genes, and the rest has no known cause. The sample includes about 140,000 clones, with about 92% observed a single time. Roughly 3.5% of the sample lies in the top ten. Taken with the paper, the label for time point translates to: about 28 days (+/-7) after the second vaccine dose. This sample comprised peripheral blood, obtained 28 days after the second AZD1222 dose. These receptors came from an adult who received the AZD1222 COVID-19 vaccine.

The V gene is TRBV2, the J gene TRBJ2-5; 7 positions agree with TRBD2. The length of the CDR3 is 14 residues. Germline CDR1 and CDR2: SNHLY and FYNNEI. The V segment lost 3 bases and the J segment 4 bases; nucleotides outside the gene matches: 5. The CDR3 nucleotides read TGTGCCAGCAGTGACGGGAGGCACCCAGAGACCCAGTACTTC. Protein sequence: CASSDGRHPETQYF.

The chain employs TRBV19 and TRBJ2-5; the match to TRBD2 covers 10 bases. This CDR3 comprises 14 residues. The J segment lost 4 bases and the V segment lost 4 bases, leaving 3 bases of the junction unmatched. Germline CDR1 reads LNHDA; CDR2 reads SQIVND (reference sequence). The CDR3 region is CASSTSGRLETQYF. In DNA form, the CDR3 reads TGTGCCAGTAGTACTAGCGGGAGATTAGAGACCCAGTACTTC.

The CDR3 bases are TGTGCCAGCAGCGTAGCAGGACTAGCGGCCAATGAGCAGTTCTTC. This gives the protein CASSVAGLAANEQFF. V usage is TRBV9 and J usage is TRBJ2-1; TRBD2 agrees at 10 bases. The CDR3 is 15 amino acids. Germline V lookup: CDR1 SGDLS, CDR2 YYNGEE. V gave up 0 bases and J gave up 6 bases; unmatched junction bases: 3.

This clone was seen once. The genes are TRBV24-1 and TRBJ1-2; no definite D call. CDR3 length: 11 amino acids. The V end lost 5 bases, the J end lost 9 bases, and 9 bases lay between the germline ends. Germline CDR1 KGHDR, CDR2 SFDVKD. CDR3 protein: CATSVTGSYTF. In nucleotides, the CDR3 is TGTGCCACCAGTGTTACGGGGAGCTACACCTTC.

The CDR3 DNA sequence: TGCGCCAGCAGCCAAGGTTCGGTAACTAACTATGGCTACACCTTC. Translation gives CASSQGSVTNYGYTF. The chain uses TRBV4-3 and TRBJ1-2; D remains ambiguous. The CDR3 covers 15 residues. V was pared by 1 base and J by 0 bases, with 9 bases between. Germline values: CDR1 LGHNA, CDR2 YSLEER.

The chain has TRBV9 and TRBJ1-5; D is perhaps TRBD1 (5 bases). Trimming pared 5 bases from V and 7 bases from J, leaving 19 bases between. The CDR3 is 15 amino acids. CDR1 is SGDLS and CDR2 is YYNGEE in the germline V gene. Here the CDR3 DNA reads TGTGCCAGCAGTTCCCAGGGCAGGGAAGGCCAGCCCCAGCATTTT. Translating gives CASSSQGREGQPQHF.

This clone is a singleton in its sample. This rearrangement joins TRBV28 to TRBJ2-3; D is unresolved. From germline, CDR1 is MDHEN and CDR2 SYDVKM. V lost 7 bases and J 4 bases, leaving 15 bases between the germline ends. This CDR3 spans 14 amino acids. CDR3 loop: CASNRPRKPDTQYF. The CDR3, as DNA: TGTGCCAGCAATAGGCCCAGGAAGCCAGATACGCAGTATTTT. Complete variable domain (other parts from reference TRBV28 and TRBJ2-3): DVKVTQSSRYLVKRTGEKVFLECVQDMDHENMFWYRQDPGLGLRLIYFSYDVKMKEKGDIPEGYSVSREKKERFSLILESASTNQTSMYLCASNRPRKPDTQYFGPGTRLTVL.

The CDR3 DNA is TGCGCCAGCAGCTTAGGACAGAGCGGGGGAGATGGCTACACCTTC. Amino acids: CASSLGQSGGDGYTF. This rearrangement joins TRBV5-1 to TRBJ1-2, with D possibly TRBD1 on 6 matching bases. Germline-derived CDR1 and CDR2 are SGHRS and YFSETQ. V lost 2 bases and J 6 bases, leaving 17 bases between the germline ends. The CDR3 contains 15 residues.

This chain links TRBV12-3 or TRBV12-4 with TRBJ1-1, with no clear D. V shed 5 bases and J shed 4 bases, with 8 bases lying between them. The CDR3 is 12 residues long. CDR3 loop: CASSPGRTEAFF. DNA for the CDR3: TGTGCCAGCAGTCCAGGACGCACTGAAGCTTTCTTT.

This chain links TRBV3-1 (or the pseudogene TRBV3-2) with TRBJ2-2; a weak D match, TRBD2 (6 bases). The germline V and J ends were trimmed by 4 bases and 3 bases, with 12 bases remaining between them. Germline loops: CDR1 LGHDT, CDR2 YNNKEL (reference sequence). The CDR3 has 15 amino acids. In DNA form, the CDR3 reads TGTGCCAGCAGCCTTAGCGGACCAGACACCGGGGAGCTGTTTTTT. It codes for CASSLSGPDTGELFF.

This clone was counted a single time. The chain has TRBV19 and TRBJ2-7; TRBD2 might be the D (5 bases). Trimming took 3 bases from V and 2 from J, leaving 11 bases between them. The V gene's germline CDR1 is LNHDA and CDR2 SQIVND (reference sequence). This CDR3 has 14 residues. The CDR3 DNA follows: TGTGCCAGTAGTATGAGGGATGGAACCTACGAGCAGTACTTC. Protein: CASSMRDGTYEQYF. The whole variable domain, filled in from reference TRBV19 and TRBJ2-7, reads DGGITQSPKYLFRKEGQNVTLSCEQNLNHDAMYWYRQDPGQGLRLIYYSQIVNDFQKGDIAEGYSVSREKKESFPLTVTSAQKNPTAFYLCASSMRDGTYEQYFGPGTRLTVT.

This rearrangement joins TRBV7-8 to TRBJ2-7, with TRBD2 identical over 9 bases. V was clipped by 6 bases and J by 6 bases; unmatched bases: 12. The CDR3 spans 15 residues. CDR1 is SGHVS, CDR2 FQNEAQ, per germline. Written as DNA, the CDR3 is TGTGCCAGCAGTAGCGGGAGTGGATTTGGGGGCGAGCAGTACTTC. Translating it yields CASSSGSGFGGEQYF. Full variable domain (remainder filled in from reference TRBV7-8 and TRBJ2-7): GAGVSQSPRYKVAKRGQDVALRCDPISGHVSLFWYQQALGQGPEFLTYFQNEAQLDKSGLPSDRFFAERPEGSVSTLKIQRTQQEDSAVYLCASSSGSGFGGEQYFGPGTRLTVT.

The sample holds a few counts of this clone. In DNA, the CDR3 is TGTGCCAGCAGTCCAGGGAATAGCAATCAGCCCCAGCATTTT. This translates into CASSPGNSNQPQHF. V usage is TRBV2 and J usage is TRBJ1-5; possible D gene TRBD1, 5 bases. The CDR3 is 14 amino acids. Trimming stripped 5 bases from V and 0 bases from J, with 8 bases between. CDR1 SNHLY and CDR2 FYNNEI come from the germline V gene.

This clone has a single count. The chain recombines TRBV27 with TRBJ2-1; 7 bases are shared with TRBD2. J lost 4 bases, V lost 6 bases, and 6 bases had no gene match. Germline CDR1 is MNHEY and CDR2 is SMNVEV (reference sequence). The CDR3 covers 14 residues. The CDR3 is CASSPGLVYNEQFF. The CDR3 nucleotides read TGTGCCAGCAGCCCAGGACTAGTTTACAATGAGCAGTTCTTC.

This clone was counted a few times. The chain carries TRBV6-4 and TRBJ2-6; tentative D call: TRBD1 (6 bases). In germline, CDR1 is MRHNA, CDR2 SNTAGT. The V end was cut by 3 bases, the J end by 1 base, with 10 bases between. The CDR3 covers 16 residues. This CDR3 reads CASSESTGSGANVLTF. The CDR3 region has the DNA TGTGCCAGCAGTGAGTCTACAGGGTCTGGGGCCAACGTCCTGACTTTC.

The CDR3 bases are TGTGCCAGCAGCTCTTCCAGGACCGCTCTAGGCACCGGGGAGCTGTTTTTT. This codes for CASSSSRTALGTGELFF. The chain is built from TRBV5-8 and TRBJ2-2, with D unresolved. Trimming shortened V by 3 bases and J by 4 bases, and 19 bases separated the two germline ends. Germline V gene data show CDR1 as SGHTS and CDR2 as YDEGEE. CDR3 length: 17 amino acids.

This chain joins TRBV19 and TRBJ1-5; 7 nucleotides match TRBD1. Germline V gives CDR1 LNHDA, CDR2 SQIVND (reference sequence). V trimming: 6 bases; J trimming: 5 bases; junction bases outside the gene matches: 7. This CDR3 is 14 amino acids long. The CDR3 DNA follows: TGTGCCAGTAGGACACAGGGGCGGGATCAGCCCCAGCATTTT. This encodes CASRTQGRDQPQHF.

The chain employs TRBV6-5 and TRBJ2-1; D not resolved. The germline V gene encodes CDR1 MNHEY and CDR2 SVGAGI. Trimming stripped 6 bases from V and 9 bases from J, with 15 bases between. This CDR3 is 13 amino acids long. This chain's CDR3 is CASRETPLGEQFF. The CDR3 DNA follows: TGTGCCAGCAGGGAGACTCCTCTCGGTGAGCAGTTCTTC.

The sample holds one count of this clone. This sequence joins TRBV28 and TRBJ2-2; 7 bases line up with TRBD2. This CDR3 has 15 residues. Germline V gene lookup returns CDR1 MDHEN and CDR2 SYDVKM. Trimming at V came to 4 bases and at J to 6 bases, leaving 8 bases not matched to a gene. The CDR3: CASSSAGAPAGELFF. The DNA for the CDR3 is TGTGCCAGCAGTTCGGCGGGAGCCCCCGCCGGGGAGCTGTTTTTT.

V usage is TRBV5-8 and J usage is TRBJ2-6, with a possible D match to TRBD1 (6 bases). This CDR3 comprises 16 residues. The V end lost 4 bases, the J end lost 0 bases, and 11 bases lay between the germline ends. CDR1 is SGHTS and CDR2 is YDEGEE in the germline V gene. CDR3: CASSKTGFSGANVLTF. The DNA for the CDR3 is TGTGCCAGCAGCAAGACAGGATTCTCTGGGGCCAACGTCCTGACTTTC.

The CDR3 region has the DNA TGTGCCAGTAGTGAAAGGGGTCATGAGCAGTTCTTC. Protein product: CASSERGHEQFF. The rearrangement joins TRBV19 to TRBJ2-1; a possible D gene is TRBD1 (5 bases). Germline lookup yields CDR1 LNHDA and CDR2 SQIVND (reference sequence). The CDR3 totals 12 residues. The V and J ends lost 5 bases and 8 bases respectively, with 10 bases between them.

The V gene is TRBV2, the J gene TRBJ1-1; 9 nucleotides align to TRBD1. The CDR3 loop spans 14 amino acids. Trimming removed 10 bases from V and 5 bases from J; junction bases left unmatched: 11. Germline assignment: CDR1 SNHLY and CDR2 FYNNEI. The CDR3 bases are TGTGCCACCACTCCGGACAGGGGAGGGACTGAAGCTTTCTTT. Translated: CATTPDRGGTEAFF. Complete variable domain (other parts from reference TRBV2 and TRBJ1-1): EPEVTQTPSHQVTQMGQEVILRCVPISNHLYFYWYRQILGQKVEFLVSFYNNEISEKSEIFDDQFSVERPDGSNFTLKIRSTKLEDSAMYFCATTPDRGGTEAFFGQGTRLTVV.

The rearrangement uses TRBV27 and TRBJ2-1; D is undetermined. The V end was cut by 5 bases, the J end by 6 bases, with 5 bases between. The germline V gene has CDR1 MNHEY and CDR2 SMNVEV (reference sequence). This CDR3 is 11 amino acids long. CDR3 protein: CASSTLNEQFF. CDR3 in DNA: TGTGCCAGCAGTACTCTCAATGAGCAGTTCTTC.